The sequence of this T cell receptor (beta chain) was determined in a study of blood T cell repertoires in COVID-19. The wider study: Donors in the United States, Italy and Spain gave samples during acute or convalescent COVID-19.

Trimming removed 0 bases from V and 1 base from J, with 7 bases in between. CDR1 and CDR2 from the germline V gene are LNHNV and YYDKDF (reference sequence). This CDR3 spans 15 amino acids. In the original processing: The authors estimated nucleated cell counts from reference gene primer amplification. Assay: immunoSEQ multiplex PCR; the TCRdb copy retains only in-frame clones and omits some. V and J calls and clone size are as listed in that table; D and trimming were resolved from the DNA. In the table there are about 140,000 clones, more than 75% of which are singletons. Specimen: peripheral blood. This clonotype originated in a woman aged 80 or over with acute or convalescent COVID-19. The V call is TRBV15, the J call TRBJ1-3; D is uncertain. The CDR3 reads CATSRDHFSGNTIYF. The DNA of the CDR3 is TGTGCCACCAGCAGAGATCACTTTTCTGGAAACACCATATATTTT.